This T cell receptor beta chain was captured in a study of T-cell memory formation after mild COVID-19. J lost 5 bases, V lost 3 bases, and 10 bases had no gene match. The CDR3 loop spans 16 amino acids. Per germline, CDR1 MGHRA and CDR2 YSYEKL. MiXCR, run by TCRdb on the 5' RACE reads, gives a single entry per CDR3 protein. This table holds about 210,000 distinct CDR3 sequences, approximately 10% found once. The chain has TRBV4-1 and TRBJ2-1; 7 nucleotides align to TRBD1. The TCR comes from a man aged 18 to 35 who had mild COVID-19 (a few samples of this study predate the infection). Cell type and time point are not known. The specimen was PBMCs or a T cell subset sorted from them (not recorded which). CDR3 sequence: CASSQPNRGRDNEQFF. DNA of the CDR3: TGCGCCAGCAGCCAGCCTAACAGGGGACGGGACAATGAGCAGTTCTTC.